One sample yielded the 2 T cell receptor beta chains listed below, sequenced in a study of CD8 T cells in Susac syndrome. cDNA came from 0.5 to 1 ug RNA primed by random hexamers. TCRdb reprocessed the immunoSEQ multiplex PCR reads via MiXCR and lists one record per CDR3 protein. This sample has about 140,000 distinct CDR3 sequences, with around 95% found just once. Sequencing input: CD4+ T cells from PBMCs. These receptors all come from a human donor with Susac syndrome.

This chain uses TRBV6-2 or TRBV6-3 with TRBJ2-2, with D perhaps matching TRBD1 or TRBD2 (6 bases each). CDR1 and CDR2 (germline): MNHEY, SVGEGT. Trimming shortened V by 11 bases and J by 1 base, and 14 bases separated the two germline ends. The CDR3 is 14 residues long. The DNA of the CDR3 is TGTGCCGTGAGGGGGGCACAGAACACCGGGGAGCTGTTTTTT. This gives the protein CAVRGAQNTGELFF.

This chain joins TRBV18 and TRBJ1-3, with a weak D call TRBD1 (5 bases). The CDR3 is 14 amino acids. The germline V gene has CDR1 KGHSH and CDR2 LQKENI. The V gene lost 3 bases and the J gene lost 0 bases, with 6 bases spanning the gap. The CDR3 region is CASSPTASGNTIYF. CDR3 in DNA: TGTGCCAGCTCACCGACAGCCTCTGGAAACACCATATATTTT.